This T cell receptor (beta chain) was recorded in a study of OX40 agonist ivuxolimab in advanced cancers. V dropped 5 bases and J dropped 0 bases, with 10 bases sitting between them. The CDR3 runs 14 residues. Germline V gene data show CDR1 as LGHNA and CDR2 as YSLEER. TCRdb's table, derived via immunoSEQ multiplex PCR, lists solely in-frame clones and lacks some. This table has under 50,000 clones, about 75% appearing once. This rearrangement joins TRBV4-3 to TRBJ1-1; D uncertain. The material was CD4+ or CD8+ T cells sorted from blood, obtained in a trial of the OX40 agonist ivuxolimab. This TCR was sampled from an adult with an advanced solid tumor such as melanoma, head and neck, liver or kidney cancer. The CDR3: CASSWLAVNTEAFF. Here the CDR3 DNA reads TGCGCCAGCAGCTGGCTCGCGGTGAACACTGAAGCTTTCTTT.